This is a list of T cell receptor beta chains from one sample in a study of blood T cells in healthy people across ages. MiXCR was run by TCRdb on the 5' RACE reads, yielding one entry per CDR3 protein. Of around 800,000 distinct CDR3 sequences in the sample, 20% to 30% were seen once. The data were also submitted as part of a second study, on T cells of mothers and their children.

The specimen was blood. The receptor source for this set is a boy aged 5-17 years in good health. Each CDR3 is given without its conserved first and last residue. Each record gives: J gene, V gene, CDR3 protein.

TRBJ1-1	TRBV4-1	ASSPLQVGTTEAF
.	TRBV5-1	ASARGVPGSEQY
TRBJ2-5	TRBV12-3/TRBV12-4	ASSSAIREAQY
TRBJ1-2	TRBV7-8	ASSPPSDWGNYGYT
TRBJ2-5	TRBV5-1	ASSSRDGRGETQY
TRBJ2-4	TRBV19	ASSPRLAGDGIQY
TRBJ2-1	TRBV5-1	ASSLGDTSGRANEQF
TRBJ2-5	TRBV2	ASTPEGEETQY
TRBJ1-6	TRBV20-1	SARKGWDPNSPLH
TRBJ2-5	TRBV7-2	ASSLAVGAGQETQY
TRBJ1-2	TRBV12-3/TRBV12-4	ASSLREVNYGYT
TRBJ1-2	TRBV28	ASRWGTTDGYT
TRBJ2-1	TRBV27	ASSLSSINEQF
TRBJ2-1	TRBV12-5	ASGRDREKPQEQF
TRBJ2-5	TRBV6-1	ASSGYGQGVKTQY
TRBJ2-5	TRBV20-1	SAPGGLLLETQY
TRBJ2-5	TRBV12-3/TRBV12-4	ASSRDPETQY
TRBJ1-1	TRBV12-3/TRBV12-4	ASSAPGQTPWGNAEAF
TRBJ2-7	TRBV7-2	ASSSQTGGRYEQY
TRBJ2-3	TRBV9	ASSARELGGDTDTQY
TRBJ2-5	TRBV20-1	SASDSTEETQY
TRBJ2-7	TRBV10-2	ASSEPEWAVPYEQY
TRBJ2-5	TRBV28	ASIAPRGGGKETQY
TRBJ1-4	TRBV28	ASSRSTGFNEKLF
.	TRBV5-1	ASTTSGGADRLEQY
.	TRBV25-1	ASSDYSGLAGADEQF
TRBJ1-1	TRBV29-1	SVYPQNTEAF
TRBJ1-3	TRBV5-5	ASSDNPGRLRNTIY
TRBJ2-3	TRBV5-5	ASSPLAGEDTQY
TRBJ2-4	TRBV4-1	ASSPAGAGGVSLAKSIQY
TRBJ2-2	TRBV7-3	TSSPGTANTGELF
TRBJ2-5	TRBV2	ASSESSSGRETQY
.	TRBV10-3	AARQGDYEQY
TRBJ2-3	TRBV5-1	ASSLRASPSTDTQY
.	TRBV5-1	ASSMRTSPHEQY
TRBJ2-3	TRBV20-1	SARDRGRTDTQY